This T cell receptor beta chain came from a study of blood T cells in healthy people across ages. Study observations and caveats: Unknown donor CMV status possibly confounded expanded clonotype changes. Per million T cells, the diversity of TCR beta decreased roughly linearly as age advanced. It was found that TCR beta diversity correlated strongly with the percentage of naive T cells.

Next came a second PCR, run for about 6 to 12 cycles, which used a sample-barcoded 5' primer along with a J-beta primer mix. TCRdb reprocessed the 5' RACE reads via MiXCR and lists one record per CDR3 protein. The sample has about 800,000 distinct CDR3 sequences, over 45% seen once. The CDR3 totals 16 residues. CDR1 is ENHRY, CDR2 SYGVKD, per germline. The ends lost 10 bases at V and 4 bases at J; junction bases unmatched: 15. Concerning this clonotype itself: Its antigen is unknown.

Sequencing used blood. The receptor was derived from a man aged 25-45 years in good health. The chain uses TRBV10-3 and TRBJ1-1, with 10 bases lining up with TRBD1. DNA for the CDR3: TGTGCCACAGGGGGACAGGGGATTAATAGATTCACTGAAGCTTTCTTT. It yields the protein CATGGQGINRFTEAFF.